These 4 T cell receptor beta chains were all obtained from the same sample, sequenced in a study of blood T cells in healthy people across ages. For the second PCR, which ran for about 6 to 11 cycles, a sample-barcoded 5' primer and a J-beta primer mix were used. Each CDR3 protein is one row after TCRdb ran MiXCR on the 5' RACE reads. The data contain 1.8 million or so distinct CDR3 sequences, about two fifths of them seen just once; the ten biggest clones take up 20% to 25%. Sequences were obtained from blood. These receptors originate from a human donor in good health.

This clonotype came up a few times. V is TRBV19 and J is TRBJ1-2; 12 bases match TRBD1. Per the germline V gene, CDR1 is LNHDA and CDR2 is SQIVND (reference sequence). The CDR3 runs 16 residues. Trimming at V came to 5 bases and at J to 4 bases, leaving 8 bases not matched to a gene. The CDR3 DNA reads TGTGCCAGTAGTGGGCCGGGACAGGGGGCAATCTATGGCTACACCTTC. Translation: CASSGPGQGAIYGYTF.

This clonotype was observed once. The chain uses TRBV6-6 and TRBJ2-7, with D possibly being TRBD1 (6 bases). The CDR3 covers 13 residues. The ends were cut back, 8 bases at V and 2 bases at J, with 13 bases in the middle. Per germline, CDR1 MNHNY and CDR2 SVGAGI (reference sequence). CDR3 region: CASGTGHAYEQYF. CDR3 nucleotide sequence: TGTGCCAGCGGAACAGGGCACGCCTACGAGCAGTACTTC.

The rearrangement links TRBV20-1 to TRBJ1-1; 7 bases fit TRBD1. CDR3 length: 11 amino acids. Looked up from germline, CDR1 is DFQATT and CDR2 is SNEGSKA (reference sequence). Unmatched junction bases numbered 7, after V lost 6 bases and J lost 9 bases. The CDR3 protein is CSAVEGAQAFF. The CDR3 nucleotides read TGCAGTGCGGTGGAGGGGGCCCAAGCTTTCTTT.

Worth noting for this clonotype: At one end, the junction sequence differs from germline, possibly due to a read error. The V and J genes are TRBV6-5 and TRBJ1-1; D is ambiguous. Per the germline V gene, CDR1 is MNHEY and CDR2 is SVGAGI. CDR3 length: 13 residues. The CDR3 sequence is CTSSDPLKDGTFF. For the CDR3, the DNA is TGTACCAGCAGTGATCCCTTAAAGGACGGAACTTTCTTT.